This record covers a single TCR beta chain. This sample stems from a study of shared clonotypes between healthy human individuals. The data were produced by immunoSEQ multiplex PCR, yet TCRdb's version contains in-frame clones alone and is incomplete. The sample holds over a million clones, about 74% seen once. Germline CDR1 and CDR2: SGHVS and FQNEAQ. This CDR3 has 15 amino acids. V lost 8 bases and J 3 bases, leaving 17 bases between the germline ends. The J gene is TRBJ2-1, the V gene TRBV7-8; maybe TRBD2 (6 bases). This receptor was taken from a man between 18 and 35 years old in good health. Sequences were obtained from memory CD4+ T cells sorted from blood. This sample's subset: CD45RA-negative fraction. The CDR3 nucleotides read TGTGCCAGCTTGACCCGGGACTTCTACTACAATGAGCAGTTCTTC. Translated: CASLTRDFYYNEQFF.